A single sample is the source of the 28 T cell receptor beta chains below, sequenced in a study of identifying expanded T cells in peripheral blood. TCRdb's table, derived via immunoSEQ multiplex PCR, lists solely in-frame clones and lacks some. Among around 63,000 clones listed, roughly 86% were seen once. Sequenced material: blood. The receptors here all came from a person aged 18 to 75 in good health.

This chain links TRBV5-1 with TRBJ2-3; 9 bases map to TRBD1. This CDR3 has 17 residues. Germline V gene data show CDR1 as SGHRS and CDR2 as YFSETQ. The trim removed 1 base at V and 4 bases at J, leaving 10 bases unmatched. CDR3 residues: CASSLSPGQGFPDTQYF. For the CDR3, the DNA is TGCGCCAGCAGCTTGTCACCGGGACAGGGATTCCCAGATACGCAGTATTTT.

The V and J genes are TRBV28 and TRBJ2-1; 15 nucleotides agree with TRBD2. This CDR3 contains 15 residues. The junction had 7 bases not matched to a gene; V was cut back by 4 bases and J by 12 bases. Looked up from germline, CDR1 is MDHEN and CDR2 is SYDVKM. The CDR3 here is CASSSRGLAGGGQFF. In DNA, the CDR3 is TGTGCCAGCAGTTCTCGGGGACTAGCGGGAGGAGGGCAGTTCTTC.

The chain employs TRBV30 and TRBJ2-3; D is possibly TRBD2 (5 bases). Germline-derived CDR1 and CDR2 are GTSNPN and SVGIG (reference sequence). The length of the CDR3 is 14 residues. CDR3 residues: CAKGGLASADTQYF. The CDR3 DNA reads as TGTGCTAAGGGCGGTCTAGCATCCGCAGATACGCAGTATTTT.

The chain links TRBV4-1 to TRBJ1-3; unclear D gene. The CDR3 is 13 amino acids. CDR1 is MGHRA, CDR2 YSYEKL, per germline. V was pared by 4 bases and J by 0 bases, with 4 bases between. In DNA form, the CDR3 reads TGCGCCAGCAGCCGCTACTCTGGAAACACCATATATTTT. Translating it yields CASSRYSGNTIYF.

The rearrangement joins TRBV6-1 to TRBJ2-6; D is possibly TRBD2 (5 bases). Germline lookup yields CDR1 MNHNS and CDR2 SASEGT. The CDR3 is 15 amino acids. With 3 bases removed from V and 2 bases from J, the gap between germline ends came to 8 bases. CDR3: CASSESGTGANVLTF. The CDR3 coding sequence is TGTGCCAGCAGTGAGTCGGGGACTGGGGCCAACGTCCTGACTTTC.

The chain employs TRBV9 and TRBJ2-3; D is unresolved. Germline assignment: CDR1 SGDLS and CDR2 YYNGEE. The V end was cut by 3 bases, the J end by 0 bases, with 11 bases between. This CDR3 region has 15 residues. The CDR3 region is CASSGVYSSTDTQYF. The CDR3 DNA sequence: TGTGCCAGCAGCGGCGTATATTCTAGCACAGATACGCAGTATTTT.

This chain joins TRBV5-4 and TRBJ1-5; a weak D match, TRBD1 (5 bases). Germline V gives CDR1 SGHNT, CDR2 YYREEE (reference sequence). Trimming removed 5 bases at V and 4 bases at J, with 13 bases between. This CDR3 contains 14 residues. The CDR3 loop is CASSPGPFNQPQHF. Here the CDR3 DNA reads TGTGCCAGCAGTCCGGGACCTTTTAATCAGCCCCAGCATTTT.

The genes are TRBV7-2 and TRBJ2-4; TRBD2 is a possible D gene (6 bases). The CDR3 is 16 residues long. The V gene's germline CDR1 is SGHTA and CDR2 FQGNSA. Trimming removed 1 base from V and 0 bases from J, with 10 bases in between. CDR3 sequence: CASSLVTGVAKNIQYF. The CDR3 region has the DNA TGTGCCAGCAGCTTAGTGACGGGGGTAGCCAAAAACATTCAGTACTTC.

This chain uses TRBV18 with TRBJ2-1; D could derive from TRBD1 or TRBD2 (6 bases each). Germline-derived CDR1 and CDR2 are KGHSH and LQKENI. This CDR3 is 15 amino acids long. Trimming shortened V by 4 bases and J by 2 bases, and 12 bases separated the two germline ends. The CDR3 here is CASSRPGAAYNEQFF. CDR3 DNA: TGTGCCAGCTCACGGCCGGGGGCAGCCTACAATGAGCAGTTCTTC.

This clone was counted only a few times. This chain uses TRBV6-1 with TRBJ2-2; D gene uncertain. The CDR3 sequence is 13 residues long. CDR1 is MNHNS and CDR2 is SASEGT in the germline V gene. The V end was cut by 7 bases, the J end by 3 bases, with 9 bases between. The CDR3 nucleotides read TGTGCCAGCACCACCGCCGACACCGGGGAGCTGTTTTTT. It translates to CASTTADTGELFF.

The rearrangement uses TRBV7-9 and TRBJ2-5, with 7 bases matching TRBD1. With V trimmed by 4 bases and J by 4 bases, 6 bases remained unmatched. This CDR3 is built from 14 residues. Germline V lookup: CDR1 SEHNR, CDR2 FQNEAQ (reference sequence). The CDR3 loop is CASSSTGFGETQYF. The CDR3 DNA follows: TGTGCCAGCAGCTCGACAGGGTTCGGAGAGACCCAGTACTTC.

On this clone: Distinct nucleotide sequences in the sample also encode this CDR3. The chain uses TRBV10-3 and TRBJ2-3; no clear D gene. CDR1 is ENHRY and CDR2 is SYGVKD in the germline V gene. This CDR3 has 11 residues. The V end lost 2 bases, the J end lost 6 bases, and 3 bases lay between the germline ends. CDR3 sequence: CAISEGDTQYF. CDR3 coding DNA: TGTGCCATCAGTGAGGGGGATACGCAGTATTTT.

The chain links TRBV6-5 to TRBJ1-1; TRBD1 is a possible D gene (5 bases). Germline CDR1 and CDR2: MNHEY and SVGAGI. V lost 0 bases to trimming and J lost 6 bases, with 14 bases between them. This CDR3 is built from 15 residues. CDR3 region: CASSYSNTEGAEAFF. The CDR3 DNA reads TGTGCCAGCAGTTACTCGAACACCGAAGGGGCTGAAGCTTTCTTT.

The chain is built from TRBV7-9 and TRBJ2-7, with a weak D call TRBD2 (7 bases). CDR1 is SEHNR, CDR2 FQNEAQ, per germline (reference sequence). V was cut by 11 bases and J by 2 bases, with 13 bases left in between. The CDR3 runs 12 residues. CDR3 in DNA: TGTGCCGGGGGGGCCGGTCCCTACGAGCAGTACTTC. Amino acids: CAGGAGPYEQYF. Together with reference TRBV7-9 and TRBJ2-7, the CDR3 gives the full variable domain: DTGVSQNPRHKITKRGQNVTFRCDPISEHNRLYWYRQTLGQGPEFLTYFQNEAQLEKSRLLSDRFSAERPKGSFSTLEIQRTEQGDSAMYLCAGGAGPYEQYFGPGTRLTVT.

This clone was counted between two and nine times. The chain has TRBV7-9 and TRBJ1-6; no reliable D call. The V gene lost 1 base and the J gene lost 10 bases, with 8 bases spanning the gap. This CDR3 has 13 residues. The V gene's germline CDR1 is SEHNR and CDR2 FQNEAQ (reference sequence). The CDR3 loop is CASSLERRSPLHF. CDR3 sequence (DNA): TGTGCCAGCAGCTTAGAGCGGAGATCACCCCTCCACTTT.

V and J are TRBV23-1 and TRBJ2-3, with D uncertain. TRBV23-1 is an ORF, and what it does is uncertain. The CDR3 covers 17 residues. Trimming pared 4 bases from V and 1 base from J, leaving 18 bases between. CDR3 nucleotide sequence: TGCGCCAGCAGTCTTAAGGCCCGGCGGAGATGCACAGATACGCAGTATTTT. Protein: CASSLKARRRCTDTQYF.

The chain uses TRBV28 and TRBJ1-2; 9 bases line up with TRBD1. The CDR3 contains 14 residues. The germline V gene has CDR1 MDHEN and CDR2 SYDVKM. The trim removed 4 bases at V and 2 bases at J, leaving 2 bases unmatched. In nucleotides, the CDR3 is TGTGCCAGCAGTTCAGGGACAGGGAACTATGGCTACACCTTC. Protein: CASSSGTGNYGYTF.

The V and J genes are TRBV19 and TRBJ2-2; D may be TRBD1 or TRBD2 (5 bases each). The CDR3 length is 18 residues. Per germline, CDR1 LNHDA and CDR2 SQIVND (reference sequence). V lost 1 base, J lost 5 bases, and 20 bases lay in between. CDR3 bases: TGTGCCAGTAGTATAGGGGCCCCTGGGGGATTGGGAACCGGGGAGCTGTTTTTT. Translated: CASSIGAPGGLGTGELFF.

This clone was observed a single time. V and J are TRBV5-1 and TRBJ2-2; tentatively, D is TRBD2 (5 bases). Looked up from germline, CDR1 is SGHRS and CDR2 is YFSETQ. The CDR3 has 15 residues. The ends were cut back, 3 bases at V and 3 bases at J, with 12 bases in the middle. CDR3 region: CASSSLDSYTGELFF. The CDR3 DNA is TGCGCCAGCAGCTCCCTGGACTCCTACACCGGGGAGCTGTTTTTT.

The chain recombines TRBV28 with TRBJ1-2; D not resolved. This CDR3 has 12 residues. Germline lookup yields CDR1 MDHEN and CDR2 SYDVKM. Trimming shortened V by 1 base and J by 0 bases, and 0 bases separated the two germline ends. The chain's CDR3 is CASSLSNYGYTF. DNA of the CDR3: TGTGCCAGCAGTTTATCTAACTATGGCTACACCTTC.

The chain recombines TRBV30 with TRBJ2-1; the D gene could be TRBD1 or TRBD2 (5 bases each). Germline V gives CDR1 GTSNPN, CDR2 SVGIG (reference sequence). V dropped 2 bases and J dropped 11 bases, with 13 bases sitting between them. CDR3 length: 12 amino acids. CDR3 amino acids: CAWSPSMGQQFF. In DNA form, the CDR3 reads TGTGCCTGGAGTCCATCAATGGGACAGCAGTTCTTC. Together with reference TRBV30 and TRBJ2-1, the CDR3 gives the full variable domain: SQTIHQWPATLVQPVGSPLSLECTVEGTSNPNLYWYRQAAGRGLQLLFYSVGIGQISSEVPQNLSASRPQDRQFILSSKKLLLSDSGFYLCAWSPSMGQQFFGPGTRLTVL.

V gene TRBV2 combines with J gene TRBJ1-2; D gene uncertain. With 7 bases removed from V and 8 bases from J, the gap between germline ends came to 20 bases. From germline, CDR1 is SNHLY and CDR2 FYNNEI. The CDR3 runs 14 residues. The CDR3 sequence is CASTIQDGHRGYTF. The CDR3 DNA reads TGTGCCAGCACCATCCAGGACGGCCATAGAGGCTACACCTTC.

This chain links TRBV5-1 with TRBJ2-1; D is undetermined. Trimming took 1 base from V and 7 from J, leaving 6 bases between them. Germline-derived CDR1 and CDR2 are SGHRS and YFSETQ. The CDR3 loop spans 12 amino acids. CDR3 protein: CASSLFGNEQFF. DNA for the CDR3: TGCGCCAGCAGCTTGTTCGGGAATGAGCAGTTCTTC.

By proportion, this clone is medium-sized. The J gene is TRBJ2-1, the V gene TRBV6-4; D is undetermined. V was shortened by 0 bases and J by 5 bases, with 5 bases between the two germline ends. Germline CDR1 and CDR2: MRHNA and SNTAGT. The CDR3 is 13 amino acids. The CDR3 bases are TGTGCCAGCAGTGACTCAGGGAACAATGAGCAGTTCTTC. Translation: CASSDSGNNEQFF.

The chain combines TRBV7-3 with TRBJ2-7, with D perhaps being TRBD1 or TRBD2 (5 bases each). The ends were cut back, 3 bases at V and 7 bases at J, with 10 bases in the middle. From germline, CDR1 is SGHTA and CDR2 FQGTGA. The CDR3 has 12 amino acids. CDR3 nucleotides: TGTGCCAGCAGCTTGGGACCGGGGGAGCAGTACTTC. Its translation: CASSLGPGEQYF.

The CDR3 is CASSDIAGGETGELFF. The DNA for the CDR3 is TGTGCCAGCAGTGACATTGCGGGAGGCGAAACCGGGGAGCTGTTTTTT. The V call is TRBV6-4, the J call TRBJ2-2, with 8 bases aligning to TRBD2. The ends lost 2 bases at V and 5 bases at J; junction bases unmatched: 7. This CDR3 comprises 16 residues. The V gene's germline CDR1 is MRHNA and CDR2 SNTAGT.

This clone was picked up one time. In DNA, the CDR3 is TGTGCCAGCAGCAAATTAAACCGGGACAGGGGGCGGGGTGTCAATCAGCCCCAGCATTTT. Its protein is CASSKLNRDRGRGVNQPQHF. The rearrangement links TRBV21-1 to TRBJ1-5; no check of the table's D call, TRBD1, against the DNA was made. TRBV21-1 is labeled a pseudogene. This CDR3 contains 20 residues.

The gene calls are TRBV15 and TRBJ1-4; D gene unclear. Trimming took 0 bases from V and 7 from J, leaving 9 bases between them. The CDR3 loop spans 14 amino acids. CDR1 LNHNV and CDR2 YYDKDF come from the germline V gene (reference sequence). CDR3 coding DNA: TGTGCCACCAGCAGAGATAAACACAGTGAAAAACTGTTTTTT. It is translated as CATSRDKHSEKLFF.